The T cell receptor beta chain described here comes from a study of shared clonotypes between healthy human individuals. Sequenced by immunoSEQ multiplex PCR; TCRdb stores in-frame clones only, minus some. The sample lists 450,000 or so clones, 70% to 80% occurring once. This CDR3 region has 13 residues. Germline V lookup: CDR1 MNHNY, CDR2 SVGAGI (reference sequence). V was cut by 5 bases and J by 1 base, with 8 bases left in between. Comment on this clone: This sample also contains other DNA sequences that code for the same CDR3.

This TCR was sampled from a woman in her 40s in good health. Some clones in this sample may be carry-over from other donors' samples. V usage is TRBV6-6 and J usage is TRBJ1-1; no definite D call. Material: PBMCs. The CDR3 DNA sequence: TGTGCCAGCAGTCGACGATGGAACACTGAAGCTTTCTTT. Amino acid sequence: CASSRRWNTEAFF.